This T cell receptor (beta chain) was identified during a study of control samples from healthy donors and cancer patients. Libraries were prepared by immunoSEQ multiplex PCR; TCRdb keeps only in-frame clonotypes and omits some of them. Among 90,000 or so clones listed, around 90% were seen once. CDR3 length: 15 residues. Trimming at V came to 5 bases and at J to 6 bases, leaving 8 bases not matched to a gene. Germline V gene lookup returns CDR1 SNHLY and CDR2 FYNNEI. The sample consisted of blood. The chain combines TRBV2 with TRBJ1-4; 8 bases map to TRBD1. The source of this sequence is a woman in her seventies in good health. The CDR3 DNA reads TGTGCCAGCAGTAACGGACAGGGAAGGTATGAAAAACTGTTTTTT. Protein product: CASSNGQGRYEKLFF.